This T cell receptor (beta chain) was recovered during a study of blood T cell repertoires in COVID-19. The wider study: Italy, Spain and the United States were the sources of the convalescent and acute COVID-19 samples. T cells, B-cell-depleted T cells, or PBMCs provided the cDNA or gDNA that served as material.

The CDR3 contains 13 residues. V trimming: 5 bases; J trimming: 8 bases; junction bases outside the gene matches: 3. Germline loops: CDR1 SGHTA, CDR2 FQGNSA. Per the original methods: Reference gene primer amplification in the assay estimated nucleated cell counts. The method was immunoSEQ multiplex PCR; TCRdb's version includes in-frame clones alone and lacks a portion of them. V and J calls and clone size are as listed in that table; D and trimming were resolved from the DNA. The sample contains approximately 90,000 clones, about 87% of which appear only once. The receptor was derived from a human donor with acute or convalescent COVID-19. The donor label of this sample is uncertain. The J gene is TRBJ2-1, the V gene TRBV7-2; 10 bases map to TRBD1. Sequencing was done on a sample of peripheral blood. Here the CDR3 DNA reads TGTGCCAGCAGCCGGGACAGGGGCGATGAGCAGTTCTTC. Its translation is CASSRDRGDEQFF.